This passage covers 10 T cell receptor beta chains from one sample sequenced in a study of OX40 agonist ivuxolimab in advanced cancers. Sequenced by immunoSEQ multiplex PCR; TCRdb stores in-frame clones only, minus some. The sample has approximately 65,000 clones, 89% seen once; the top ten hold roughly 4%. Sequenced material: CD4+ or CD8+ T cells sorted from blood, taken in a trial of the OX40 agonist ivuxolimab. Source of these receptors: an adult with an advanced solid tumor such as melanoma, head and neck, liver or kidney cancer.

This clone was seen just once. The chain joins TRBV18 to TRBJ2-1; 16 positions agree with TRBD2. Germline loops: CDR1 KGHSH, CDR2 LQKENI. Trimming at V came to 2 bases and at J to 7 bases, leaving 5 bases not matched to a gene. The CDR3 runs to 17 residues. This CDR3 is CASSPGTSGRAWNEQFF. In DNA form, the CDR3 reads TGTGCCAGCTCACCAGGGACTAGCGGGAGGGCCTGGAATGAGCAGTTCTTC.

The CDR3 bases are TGTGCCAGCAGTTCTGTCGGGACAGGGGCCTACGAGCAGTACTTC. This encodes CASSSVGTGAYEQYF. This chain uses TRBV28 with TRBJ2-7; 10 nucleotides align to TRBD1. The CDR3 has 15 residues. In germline, CDR1 is MDHEN, CDR2 SYDVKM. V was pared by 4 bases and J by 2 bases, with 5 bases of the junction left unmatched.

The chain joins TRBV5-6 to TRBJ2-3; 13 bases line up with TRBD2. The CDR3 contains 18 residues. Looked up from germline, CDR1 is SGHDT and CDR2 is YYEEEE. Losses at the gene ends were 4 bases for V and 0 bases for J; bases not matched to a gene: 8. The CDR3 coding sequence is TGTGCCAGCAGCACACTCGCGGGACTAGCGGGGAGCACAGATACGCAGTATTTT. It translates to CASSTLAGLAGSTDTQYF. The entire variable domain, with the rest obtained from reference TRBV5-6 and TRBJ2-3, is as follows: DAGVTQSPTHLIKTRGQQVTLRCSPKSGHDTVSWYQQALGQGPQFIFQYYEEEERQRGNFPDRFSGHQFPNYSSELNVNALLLGDSALYLCASSTLAGLAGSTDTQYFGPGTRLTVL.

This sequence joins TRBV29-1 and TRBJ1-4; D gene ambiguous. Germline values: CDR1 SQVTM, CDR2 ANQGSEA. V gave up 0 bases and J gave up 8 bases, with 10 bases separating them. The CDR3 is made up of 13 amino acids. The CDR3, as DNA: TGCAGCGTTGAAGAAGGGTCGGTGGAAAAACTGTTTTTT. Its protein product is CSVEEGSVEKLFF.

The V call is TRBV19, the J call TRBJ2-7; D perhaps matches TRBD2 (5 bases). The V gene's germline CDR1 is LNHDA and CDR2 SQIVND (reference sequence). Trimming stripped 9 bases from V and 2 bases from J, with 17 bases between. The CDR3 spans 14 residues. The CDR3 DNA reads as TGTGCCAGCTCTACCCGGGGAATCACCTACGAGCAGTACTTC. This gives the protein CASSTRGITYEQYF.

In its sample, this clone was seen once. The chain is built from TRBV5-4 and TRBJ1-5; perhaps TRBD1 as D (5 bases). The CDR3 consists of 12 residues. V lost 4 bases, J lost 7 bases, and 9 bases lay in between. The V gene's germline CDR1 is SGHNT and CDR2 YYREEE (reference sequence). CDR3 DNA: TGTGCCAGCAGCGTGGGACCGCAGCCCCAGCATTTT. Protein: CASSVGPQPQHF.

This clone was observed a few times. The V call is TRBV6-5, the J call TRBJ2-5; 9 bases agree with TRBD2. This CDR3 has 16 residues. The J segment lost 0 bases and the V segment lost 2 bases, leaving 4 bases of the junction unmatched. The germline gives CDR1 MNHEY, CDR2 SVGAGI. For the CDR3, the DNA is TGTGCCAGCAGTTACGGGTCTAGCGGGAACCAAGAGACCCAGTACTTC. It translates to CASSYGSSGNQETQYF.

The J gene is TRBJ1-1, the V gene TRBV2; D is uncertain. From germline, CDR1 is SNHLY and CDR2 FYNNEI. This CDR3 is built from 11 residues. V was trimmed by 11 bases and J by 5 bases, leaving 12 bases between them. CDR3 residues: CACRLGTEAFF. The CDR3 coding sequence is TGTGCCTGCCGCCTTGGGACTGAAGCTTTCTTT.

This chain connects TRBV18 to TRBJ1-1; D ambiguous. This CDR3 has 14 residues. The V gene's germline CDR1 is KGHSH and CDR2 LQKENI. V lost 2 bases and J lost 3, with 10 bases in between. The CDR3 protein is CASSPRVGDTEAFF. The CDR3 nucleotides read TGTGCCAGCTCACCAAGGGTGGGTGACACTGAAGCTTTCTTT.

The chain couples TRBV30 to TRBJ2-3, with TRBD2 as a possible D gene (5 bases). This CDR3 contains 13 residues. Germline V lookup: CDR1 GTSNPN, CDR2 SVGIG (reference sequence). V lost 3 bases to trimming and J lost 4 bases, with 11 bases between them. The CDR3 sequence is CAWRTAGPDTQYF. CDR3 DNA sequence: TGTGCCTGGAGAACTGCGGGTCCAGATACGCAGTATTTT.